These 24 T cell receptor beta chains originate from one sample sequenced in a study of cytomegalovirus exposure and HLA in healthy donors. With 60 Vbeta and 13 Jbeta primers, the PCR was carried out. Only in-frame clones appear in the TCRdb table, and some are missing; sequencing was by immunoSEQ multiplex PCR. Among about 130,000 clones listed, approximately 79% were seen once. Sequencing was done on a sample of PBMCs. These receptors all come from a middle-aged man in good health and CMV-seropositive.

The genes are TRBV30 and TRBJ2-3, with D perhaps TRBD2 (5 bases). CDR1 is GTSNPN, CDR2 SVGIG, per germline (reference sequence). V lost 4 bases, J lost 3 bases, and 11 bases lay in between. This CDR3 comprises 13 residues. CDR3 amino acids: CAWNELVTDTQYF. Here the CDR3 DNA reads TGTGCCTGGAACGAACTAGTAACAGATACGCAGTATTTT.

The chain employs TRBV25-1 and TRBJ1-2, with a weak D call TRBD1 (6 bases). CDR3 length: 12 residues. From germline, CDR1 is MGHDK and CDR2 SYGVNS. The germline V and J ends were trimmed by 2 bases and 12 bases, with 13 bases remaining between them. Here the CDR3 reads CASSEKQGRHTF. In DNA form, the CDR3 reads TGTGCCAGCAGTGAAAAACAGGGAAGACACACCTTC.

The chain employs TRBV7-8 and TRBJ1-5; D is uncertain. Trimming took 4 bases from V and 0 from J, leaving 13 bases between them. CDR1 and CDR2 from the germline V gene are SGHVS and FQNEAQ. This CDR3 spans 16 amino acids. CDR3 in amino acids: CASSSVRHTSNQPQHF. The CDR3 region has the DNA TGTGCCAGCAGCTCAGTTAGACATACTAGCAATCAGCCCCAGCATTTT.

The V and J genes are TRBV11-2 and TRBJ2-7; 8 bases are a match to TRBD1. CDR3 length equals 14 residues. Germline CDR1 and CDR2: SGHAT and FQNNGV. V gave up 7 bases and J gave up 4 bases; unmatched junction bases: 9. The CDR3 region is CASTIGTGGYEQYF. The CDR3 DNA follows: TGTGCCAGCACCATAGGTACAGGGGGGTACGAGCAGTACTTC.

The chain carries TRBV29-1 and TRBJ2-3; possibly TRBD2 for D (6 bases). Germline V gene sequence: CDR1 SQVTM, CDR2 ANQGSEA. Trimming left V 4 bases short and J 6 bases short, with 14 bases between. The CDR3 contains 13 residues. CDR3 DNA: TGCAGCGTTGTTAAACGGGAGCGGGATACGCAGTATTTT. Its translation: CSVVKRERDTQYF.

This chain joins TRBV30 and TRBJ1-3; 10 positions agree with TRBD1. Unmatched junction bases numbered 4, after V lost 7 bases and J lost 7 bases. The germline V gene encodes CDR1 GTSNPN and CDR2 SVGIG (reference sequence). This CDR3 has 12 amino acids. The CDR3 reads CASADRGNTIYF. The CDR3 nucleotides read TGTGCCTCCGCGGACAGGGGGAACACCATATATTTT. Complete variable domain (other parts from reference TRBV30 and TRBJ1-3): SQTIHQWPATLVQPVGSPLSLECTVEGTSNPNLYWYRQAAGRGLQLLFYSVGIGQISSEVPQNLSASRPQDRQFILSSKKLLLSDSGFYLCASADRGNTIYFGEGSWLTVV.

The chain carries TRBV5-5 and TRBJ2-7; 10 bases line up with TRBD2. This CDR3 comprises 19 residues. J gave up 4 bases and V 0 bases, and 16 bases lay outside the gene matches. The V gene's germline CDR1 is SGHKS and CDR2 YYEKEE (reference sequence). This chain's CDR3 is CASSLASDGLAELPYEQYF. DNA of the CDR3: TGTGCCAGCAGCTTGGCCTCCGACGGACTAGCGGAACTCCCATACGAGCAGTACTTC.

The rearrangement uses TRBV27 and TRBJ2-5; TRBD2 agrees at 7 bases. The closer fit of TRBJ2-7 to the DNA end suggests the J call may be wrong. CDR3 size: 18 residues. The germline V gene encodes CDR1 MNHEY and CDR2 SMNVEV (reference sequence). CDR3 DNA: TGTGCCAGCAGTTTATTTCATTTTCGGGGAGGGAGATCCCACGAGCAGTACTTC. Its translation is CASSLFHFRGGRSHEQYF.

J is TRBJ2-2 and V is TRBV30; D remains ambiguous. The V gene lost 3 bases and the J gene lost 4 bases, with 15 bases spanning the gap. CDR3 length: 15 amino acids. Germline CDR1 GTSNPN, CDR2 SVGIG (reference sequence). The CDR3 loop is CAWRVLERPTGELFF. The CDR3, as DNA: TGTGCCTGGAGGGTTCTAGAAAGGCCCACCGGGGAGCTGTTTTTT.

The chain links TRBV5-1 to TRBJ2-3; 8 bases fit TRBD2. The CDR3 totals 15 residues. Germline values: CDR1 SGHRS, CDR2 YFSETQ. After removal of 0 bases from V and 4 bases from J, the junction contained 4 bases not matched to a gene. The CDR3 bases are TGCGCCAGCAGCTTGGGGAGCGGGAGCTCAGATACGCAGTATTTT. Protein: CASSLGSGSSDTQYF. The variable domain in full, with the rest retrieved from reference TRBV5-1 and TRBJ2-3, is KAGVTQTPRYLIKTRGQQVTLSCSPISGHRSVSWYQQTPGQGLQFLFEYFSETQRNKGNFPGRFSGRQFSNSRSEMNVSTLELGDSALYLCASSLGSGSSDTQYFGPGTRLTVL.

The chain is built from TRBV9 and TRBJ1-4, with TRBD1 as a possible D gene (6 bases). The CDR3 runs 16 residues. Germline values: CDR1 SGDLS, CDR2 YYNGEE. V shed 4 bases and J shed 8 bases, with 21 bases lying between them. In nucleotides, the CDR3 is TGTGCCAGCAGCCAAGGGGGGGGCCCATTAGGGGAAAAACTGTTTTTT. Translated: CASSQGGGPLGEKLFF. The full variable domain, rest sourced from reference TRBV9 and TRBJ1-4, is DSGVTQTPKHLITATGQRVTLRCSPRSGDLSVYWYQQSLDQGLQFLIQYYNGEERAKGNILERFSAQQFPDLHSELNLSSLELGDSALYFCASSQGGGPLGEKLFFGSGTQLSVL.

This sequence joins TRBV5-1 and TRBJ2-7; 11 bases map to TRBD1. V lost 0 bases, J lost 4 bases, and 3 bases stayed unmatched. The germline CDR1 and CDR2 sequences are SGHRS and YFSETQ. This CDR3 region has 15 residues. The CDR3 reads CASSLDRDRGYEQYF. The CDR3 nucleotides are TGCGCCAGCAGCTTGGACCGGGACAGGGGGTACGAGCAGTACTTC.

Of note for this clone: One end of the junction is discordant with germline, which a read error may explain. This rearrangement joins TRBV7-9 to TRBJ2-7; maybe TRBD1 (5 bases). The V gene's germline CDR1 is SEHNR and CDR2 FQNEAQ (reference sequence). The CDR3 has 13 residues. CDR3: CSSSPQAHYEQYF. DNA for the CDR3: TGTTCCAGCAGCCCACAGGCCCACTACGAGCAGTACTTC.

CDR3 sequence: CSVDRVGSYEQYF. The CDR3 DNA reads as TGCAGCGTTGACAGGGTTGGTAGCTACGAGCAGTACTTC. V gene TRBV29-1 combines with J gene TRBJ2-7, with D possibly TRBD1 on 5 matching bases. There are 13 residues in the CDR3. The germline V gene encodes CDR1 SQVTM and CDR2 ANQGSEA. Trimming removed 3 bases from V and 3 bases from J, with 12 bases in between.

The chain employs TRBV2 and TRBJ1-2, with D possibly being TRBD1 (6 bases). CDR3 length equals 13 residues. Germline V gene data show CDR1 as SNHLY and CDR2 as FYNNEI. The CDR3 nucleotides read TGTGCAGGAGCACAGGGACAAATATATGGCTACACCTTC. Its protein is CAGAQGQIYGYTF.

The chain links TRBV7-3 to TRBJ2-2, with 7 bases that match TRBD2. Trimming at V came to 5 bases and at J to 7 bases, leaving 4 bases not matched to a gene. Germline V lookup: CDR1 SGHTA, CDR2 FQGTGA. This CDR3 has 13 amino acids. CDR3: CASSLRESGELFF. The CDR3 bases are TGTGCCAGCAGCCTGCGGGAGAGCGGGGAGCTGTTTTTT. Complete variable domain (other parts from reference TRBV7-3 and TRBJ2-2): GAGVSQTPSNKVTEKGKYVELRCDPISGHTALYWYRQSLGQGPEFLIYFQGTGAADDSGLPNDRFFAVRPEGSVSTLKIQRTERGDSAVYLCASSLRESGELFFGEGSRLTVL.

This rearrangement joins TRBV11-2 to TRBJ1-6; D perhaps matches TRBD1 (5 bases). V was trimmed by 5 bases and J by 6 bases, leaving 8 bases between them. The CDR3 extends over 13 amino acids. CDR1 is SGHAT and CDR2 is FQNNGV in the germline V gene. CDR3 sequence (DNA): TGTGCCAGCAGCCCGGGACTTAATTCACCCCTCCACTTT. This translates into CASSPGLNSPLHF. Filled out from reference TRBV11-2 and TRBJ1-6, the complete variable domain reads EAGVAQSPRYKIIEKRQSVAFWCNPISGHATLYWYQQILGQGPKLLIQFQNNGVVDDSQLPKDRFSAERLKGVDSTLKIQPAKLEDSAVYLCASSPGLNSPLHFGNGTRLTVT.

The J gene is TRBJ2-5, the V gene TRBV27; D gene uncertain. The CDR3 has 13 amino acids. Trimming left V 0 bases short and J 5 bases short, with 7 bases between. The germline V gene encodes CDR1 MNHEY and CDR2 SMNVEV (reference sequence). The CDR3 loop reads CASSLSPLETQYF. The DNA of the CDR3 is TGTGCCAGCAGTTTATCCCCGTTGGAGACCCAGTACTTC.

This clone was counted between two and nine times. The rearrangement uses TRBV27 and TRBJ1-1, with unresolved D. The CDR3 is 14 amino acids. V was cut by 4 bases and J by 4 bases, with 13 bases left in between. Germline lookup yields CDR1 MNHEY and CDR2 SMNVEV (reference sequence). Written as DNA, the CDR3 is TGTGCCAGCAGTTCAAAGATTCGAGGCACTGAAGCTTTCTTT. Translated, it gives CASSSKIRGTEAFF.

The CDR3 reads CASFPLAASSYEQYF. CDR3 coding DNA: TGTGCCAGCTTCCCCCTAGCGGCTAGCTCCTACGAGCAGTACTTC. V is TRBV11-2 and J is TRBJ2-7; 7 nucleotides match TRBD2. With V trimmed by 8 bases and J by 0 bases, 10 bases remained unmatched. The CDR3 covers 15 residues. Looked up from germline, CDR1 is SGHAT and CDR2 is FQNNGV.

This clone turned up a few times. One end of the junction varies from germline; a read error may be responsible. V and J are TRBV7-9 and TRBJ2-7; 7 positions agree with TRBD1. The CDR3 length is 18 residues. The germline V gene encodes CDR1 SEHNR and CDR2 FQNEAQ (reference sequence). The CDR3 DNA is TGTTCCAGCAGCTTAGACATCGAAGTGGCAGGGGGTACCTACGAGCAGTACTTC. It yields the protein CSSSLDIEVAGGTYEQYF.

The chain is built from TRBV5-1 and TRBJ2-2; 11 nucleotides line up with TRBD2. With V trimmed by 2 bases and J by 6 bases, 3 bases remained unmatched. Germline V CDR1 and CDR2: SGHRS, YFSETQ. CDR3 length: 15 amino acids. CDR3 nucleotide sequence: TGCGCCAGCAGCTTACTAGCGGGAGCCCCCGGGGAGCTGTTTTTT. This codes for CASSLLAGAPGELFF.

In this sample, this clone turned up a few times. The chain joins TRBV19 to TRBJ1-6, with D possibly TRBD1 on 6 matching bases. This CDR3 has 15 residues. Germline values: CDR1 LNHDA, CDR2 SQIVND (reference sequence). The V and J ends lost 3 bases and 5 bases respectively, with 11 bases between them. CDR3 residues: CASSMYRVNNSPLHF. In DNA form, the CDR3 reads TGTGCCAGTAGTATGTACAGGGTGAATAATTCACCCCTCCACTTT.

The chain is built from TRBV19 and TRBJ2-6, with no clear D. CDR1 is LNHDA and CDR2 is SQIVND in the germline V gene (reference sequence). The V and J ends lost 7 bases and 2 bases respectively, with 9 bases between them. The CDR3 is made up of 14 amino acids. CDR3 coding DNA: TGTGCCAGTAATCCACGGGCTGGGGCCAACGTCCTGACTTTC. As protein: CASNPRAGANVLTF.